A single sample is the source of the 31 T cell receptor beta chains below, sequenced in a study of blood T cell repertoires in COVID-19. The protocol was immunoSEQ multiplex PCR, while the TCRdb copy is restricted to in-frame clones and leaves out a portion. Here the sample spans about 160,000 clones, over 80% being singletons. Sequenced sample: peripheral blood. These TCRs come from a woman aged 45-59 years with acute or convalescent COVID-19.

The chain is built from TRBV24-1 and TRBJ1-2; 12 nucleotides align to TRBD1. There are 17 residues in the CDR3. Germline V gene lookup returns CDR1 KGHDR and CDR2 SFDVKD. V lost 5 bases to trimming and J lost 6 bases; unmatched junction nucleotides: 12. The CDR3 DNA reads TGTGCCACCAGTGGGCCTGGGACAGGGGGCTTCAGGGATGGCTACACCTTC. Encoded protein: CATSGPGTGGFRDGYTF.

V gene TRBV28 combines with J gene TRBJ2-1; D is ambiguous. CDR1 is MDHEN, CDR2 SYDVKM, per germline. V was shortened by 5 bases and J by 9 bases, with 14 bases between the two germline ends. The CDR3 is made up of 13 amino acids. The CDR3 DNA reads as TGTGCCAGCAGTCCTCCGGGTAGTGGTGAGCAGTTCTTC. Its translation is CASSPPGSGEQFF.

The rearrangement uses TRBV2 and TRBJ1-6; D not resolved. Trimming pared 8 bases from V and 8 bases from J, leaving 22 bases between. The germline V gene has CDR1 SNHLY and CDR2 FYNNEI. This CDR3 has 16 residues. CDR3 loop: CASVGRREGRDSPLHF. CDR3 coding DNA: TGTGCCAGCGTAGGAAGGCGGGAAGGTCGGGATTCACCCCTCCACTTT.

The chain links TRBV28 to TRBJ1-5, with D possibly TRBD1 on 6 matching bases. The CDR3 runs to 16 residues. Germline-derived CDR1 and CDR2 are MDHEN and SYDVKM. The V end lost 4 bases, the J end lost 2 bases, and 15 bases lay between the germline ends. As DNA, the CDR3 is TGTGCCAGCAGTTCCAGGACAGCCTGGGGCAATCAGCCCCAGCATTTT. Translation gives CASSSRTAWGNQPQHF.

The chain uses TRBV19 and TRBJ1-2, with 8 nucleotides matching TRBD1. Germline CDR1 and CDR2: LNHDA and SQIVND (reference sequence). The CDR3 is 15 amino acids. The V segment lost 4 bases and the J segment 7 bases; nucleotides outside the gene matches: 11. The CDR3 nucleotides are TGTGCCAGTAGTAACTCGGACAGGGTTCGCCTTGGCTACACCTTC. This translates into CASSNSDRVRLGYTF.

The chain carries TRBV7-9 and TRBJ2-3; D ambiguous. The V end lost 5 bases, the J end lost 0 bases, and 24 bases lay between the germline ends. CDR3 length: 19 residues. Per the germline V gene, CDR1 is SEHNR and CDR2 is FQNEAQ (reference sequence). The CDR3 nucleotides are TGTGCCAGCAGCCAAAATTACCTCCCCAACCCCGGGAGCACAGATACGCAGTATTTT. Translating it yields CASSQNYLPNPGSTDTQYF.

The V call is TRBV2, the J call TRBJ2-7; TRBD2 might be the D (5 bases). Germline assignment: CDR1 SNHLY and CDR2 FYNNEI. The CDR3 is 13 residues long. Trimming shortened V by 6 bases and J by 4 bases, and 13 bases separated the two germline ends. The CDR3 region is CASRRDLGYEQYF. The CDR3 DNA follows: TGTGCCAGCAGGAGGGATCTAGGGTACGAGCAGTACTTC.

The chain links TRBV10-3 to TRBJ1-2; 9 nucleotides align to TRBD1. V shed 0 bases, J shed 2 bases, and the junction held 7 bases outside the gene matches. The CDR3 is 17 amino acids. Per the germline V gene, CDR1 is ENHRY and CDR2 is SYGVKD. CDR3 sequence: CAISESDRGRQNYGYTF. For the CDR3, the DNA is TGTGCCATCAGTGAGTCGGACAGGGGCAGGCAGAACTATGGCTACACCTTC.

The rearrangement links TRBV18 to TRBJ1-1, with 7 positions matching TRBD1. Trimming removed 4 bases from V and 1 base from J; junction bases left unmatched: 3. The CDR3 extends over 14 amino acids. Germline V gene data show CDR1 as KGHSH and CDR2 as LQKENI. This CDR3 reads CASSLQGENTEAFF. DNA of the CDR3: TGTGCCAGCTCACTCCAGGGGGAGAACACTGAAGCTTTCTTT.

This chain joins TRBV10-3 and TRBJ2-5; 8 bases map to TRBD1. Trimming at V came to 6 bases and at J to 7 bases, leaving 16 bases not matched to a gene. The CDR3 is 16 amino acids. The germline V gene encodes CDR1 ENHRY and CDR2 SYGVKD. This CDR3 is CAIRSTTGALRGTQYF. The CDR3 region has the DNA TGTGCCATCAGATCTACGACAGGGGCTCTGAGGGGGACCCAGTACTTC.

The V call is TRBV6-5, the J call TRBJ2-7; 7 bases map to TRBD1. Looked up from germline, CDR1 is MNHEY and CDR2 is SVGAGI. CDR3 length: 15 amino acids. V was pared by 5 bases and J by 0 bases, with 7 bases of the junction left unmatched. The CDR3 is CASSRDSSFSYEQYF. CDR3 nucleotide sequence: TGTGCCAGCAGTAGGGACAGTAGTTTCTCCTACGAGCAGTACTTC.

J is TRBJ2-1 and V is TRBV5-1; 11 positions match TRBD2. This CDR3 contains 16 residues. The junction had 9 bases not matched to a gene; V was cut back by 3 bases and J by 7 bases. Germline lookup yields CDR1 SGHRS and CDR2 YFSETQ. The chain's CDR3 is CASSSVAGGPANEQFF. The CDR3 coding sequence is TGCGCCAGCAGCTCTGTAGCGGGGGGGCCGGCGAATGAGCAGTTCTTC.

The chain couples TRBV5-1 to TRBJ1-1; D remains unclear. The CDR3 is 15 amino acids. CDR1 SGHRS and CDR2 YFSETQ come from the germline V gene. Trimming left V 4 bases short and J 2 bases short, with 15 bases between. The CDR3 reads CASSAMAGINTEAFF. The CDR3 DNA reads TGCGCCAGCAGCGCAATGGCGGGGATTAACACTGAAGCTTTCTTT.

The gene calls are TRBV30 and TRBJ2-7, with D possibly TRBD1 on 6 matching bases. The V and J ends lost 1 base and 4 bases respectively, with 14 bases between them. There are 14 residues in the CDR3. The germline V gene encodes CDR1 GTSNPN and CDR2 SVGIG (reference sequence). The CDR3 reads CAWSELAGEYEQYF. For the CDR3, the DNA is TGTGCCTGGAGTGAGCTTGCAGGGGAATACGAGCAGTACTTC.

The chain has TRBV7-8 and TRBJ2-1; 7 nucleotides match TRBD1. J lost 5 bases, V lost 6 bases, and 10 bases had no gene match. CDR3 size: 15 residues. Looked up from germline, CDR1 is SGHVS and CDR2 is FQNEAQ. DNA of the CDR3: TGTGCCAGCAGGGGACGGGACAGTCTAAACAATGAGCAGTTCTTC. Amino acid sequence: CASRGRDSLNNEQFF.

The CDR3 spells CASSYNRPQAEQYF. The CDR3 bases are TGTGCCAGCAGCTACAATCGCCCCCAGGCCGAGCAGTACTTC. The chain has TRBV7-2 and TRBJ2-7; D is unresolved. CDR1 and CDR2 (germline): SGHTA, FQGNSA. The V and J ends lost 4 bases and 6 bases respectively, with 16 bases between them. The CDR3 extends over 14 amino acids.

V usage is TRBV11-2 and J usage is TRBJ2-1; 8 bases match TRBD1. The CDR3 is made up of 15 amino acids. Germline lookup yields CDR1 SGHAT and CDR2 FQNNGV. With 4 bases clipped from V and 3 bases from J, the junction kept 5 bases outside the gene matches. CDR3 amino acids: CASSSDRGGYNEQFF. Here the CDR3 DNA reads TGTGCCAGCAGCTCTGACAGGGGCGGCTACAATGAGCAGTTCTTC.

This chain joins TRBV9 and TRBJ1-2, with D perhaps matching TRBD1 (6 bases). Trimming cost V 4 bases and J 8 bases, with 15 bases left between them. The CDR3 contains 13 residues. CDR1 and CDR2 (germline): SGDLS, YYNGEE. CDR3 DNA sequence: TGTGCCAGCAGCAGGTTATCTCAGGGGGGCTACACCTTC. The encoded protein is CASSRLSQGGYTF.

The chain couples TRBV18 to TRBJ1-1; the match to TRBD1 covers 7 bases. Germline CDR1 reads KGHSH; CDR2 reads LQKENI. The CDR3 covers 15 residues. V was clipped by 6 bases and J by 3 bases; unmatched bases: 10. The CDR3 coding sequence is TGTGCCAGCTCCCCTCCCCACAGGGGCGACACTGAAGCTTTCTTT. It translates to CASSPPHRGDTEAFF.

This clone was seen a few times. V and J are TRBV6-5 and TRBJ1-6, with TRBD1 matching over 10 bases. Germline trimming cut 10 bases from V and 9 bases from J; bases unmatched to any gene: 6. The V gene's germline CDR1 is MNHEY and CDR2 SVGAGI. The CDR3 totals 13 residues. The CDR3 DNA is TGTGCCACCCGAGGGGACAGGGGTTCACCCCTCCACTTT. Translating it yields CATRGDRGSPLHF.

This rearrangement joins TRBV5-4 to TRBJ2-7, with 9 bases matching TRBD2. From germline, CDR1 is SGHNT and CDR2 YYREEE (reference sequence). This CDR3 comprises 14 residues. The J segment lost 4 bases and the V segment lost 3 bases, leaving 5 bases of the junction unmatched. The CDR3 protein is CASSSVSGGYEQYF. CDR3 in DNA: TGTGCCAGCAGCTCGGTTAGCGGGGGATACGAGCAGTACTTC.

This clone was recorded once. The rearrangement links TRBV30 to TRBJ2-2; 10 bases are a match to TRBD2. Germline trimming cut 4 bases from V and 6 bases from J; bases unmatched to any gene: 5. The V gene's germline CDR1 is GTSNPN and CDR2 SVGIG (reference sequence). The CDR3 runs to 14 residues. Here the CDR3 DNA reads TGTGCCTGGACCGCCGGGACTAGCGCCGGGGAGCTGTTTTTT. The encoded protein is CAWTAGTSAGELFF.

The CDR3 protein is CASSVAGGMGVTEAFF. The CDR3 DNA reads TGTGCCAGCAGCGTAGCTGGGGGGATGGGTGTAACTGAAGCTTTCTTT. This chain connects TRBV9 to TRBJ1-1; maybe TRBD1 (5 bases). CDR1 and CDR2 from the germline V gene are SGDLS and YYNGEE. This CDR3 contains 16 residues. Trimming took 0 bases from V and 5 from J, leaving 17 bases between them.

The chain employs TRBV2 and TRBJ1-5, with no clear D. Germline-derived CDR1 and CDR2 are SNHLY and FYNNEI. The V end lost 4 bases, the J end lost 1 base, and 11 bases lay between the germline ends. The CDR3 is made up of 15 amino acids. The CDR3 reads CASSAYSGSNQPQHF. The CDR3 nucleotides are TGTGCCAGCAGTGCCTACAGCGGCAGCAATCAGCCCCAGCATTTT.

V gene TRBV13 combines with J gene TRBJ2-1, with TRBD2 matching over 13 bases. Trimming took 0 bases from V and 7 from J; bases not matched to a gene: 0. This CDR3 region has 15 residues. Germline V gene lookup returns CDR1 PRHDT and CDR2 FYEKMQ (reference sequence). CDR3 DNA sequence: TGTGCCAGCAGCTTAGGACTAGCGGGAGGGAATGAGCAGTTCTTC. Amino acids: CASSLGLAGGNEQFF.

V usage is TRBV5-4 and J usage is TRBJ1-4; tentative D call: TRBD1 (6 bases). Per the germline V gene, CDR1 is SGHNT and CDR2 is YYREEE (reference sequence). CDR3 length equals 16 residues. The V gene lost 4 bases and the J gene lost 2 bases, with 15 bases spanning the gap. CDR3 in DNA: TGTGCCAGCAGCCCCAGGGGAGGGGGGACTAATGAAAAACTGTTTTTT. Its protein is CASSPRGGGTNEKLFF.

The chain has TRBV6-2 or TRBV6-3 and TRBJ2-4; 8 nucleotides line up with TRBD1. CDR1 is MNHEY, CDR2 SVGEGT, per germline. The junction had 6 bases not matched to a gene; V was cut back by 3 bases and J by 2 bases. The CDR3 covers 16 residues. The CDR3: CASSYSTGVSKNIQYF. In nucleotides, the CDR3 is TGTGCCAGCAGTTATTCGACAGGGGTCTCCAAAAACATTCAGTACTTC.

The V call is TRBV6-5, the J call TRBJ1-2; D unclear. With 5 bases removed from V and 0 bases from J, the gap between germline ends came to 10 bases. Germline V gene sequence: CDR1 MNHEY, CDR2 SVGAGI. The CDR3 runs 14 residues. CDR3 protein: CASSPDGANYGYTF. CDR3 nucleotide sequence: TGTGCCAGCAGTCCTGACGGAGCTAACTATGGCTACACCTTC.

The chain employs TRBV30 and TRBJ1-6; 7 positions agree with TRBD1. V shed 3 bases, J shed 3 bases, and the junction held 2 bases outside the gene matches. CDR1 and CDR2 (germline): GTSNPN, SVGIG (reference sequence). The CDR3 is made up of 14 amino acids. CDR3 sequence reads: CAWRAGGYNSPLHF. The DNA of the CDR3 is TGTGCCTGGAGGGCAGGGGGCTATAATTCACCCCTCCACTTT.

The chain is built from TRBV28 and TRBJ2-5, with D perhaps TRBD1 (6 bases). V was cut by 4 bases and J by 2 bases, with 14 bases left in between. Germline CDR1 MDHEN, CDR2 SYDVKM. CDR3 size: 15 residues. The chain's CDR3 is CASSSPGVAQETQYF. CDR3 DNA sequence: TGTGCCAGCAGTTCCCCAGGGGTGGCACAAGAGACCCAGTACTTC.

The CDR3 DNA reads TGTGCCTGGAGTGGCCTAGCGGGAGGCCCCACCTACGAGCAGTACTTC. This encodes CAWSGLAGGPTYEQYF. This chain joins TRBV30 and TRBJ2-7; 11 positions agree with TRBD2. CDR1 and CDR2 (germline): GTSNPN, SVGIG (reference sequence). The J segment lost 2 bases and the V segment lost 1 base, leaving 7 bases of the junction unmatched. The CDR3 has 16 amino acids. The full variable domain, with the rest looked up from reference TRBV30 and TRBJ2-7, is SQTIHQWPATLVQPVGSPLSLECTVEGTSNPNLYWYRQAAGRGLQLLFYSVGIGQISSEVPQNLSASRPQDRQFILSSKKLLLSDSGFYLCAWSGLAGGPTYEQYFGPGTRLTVT.